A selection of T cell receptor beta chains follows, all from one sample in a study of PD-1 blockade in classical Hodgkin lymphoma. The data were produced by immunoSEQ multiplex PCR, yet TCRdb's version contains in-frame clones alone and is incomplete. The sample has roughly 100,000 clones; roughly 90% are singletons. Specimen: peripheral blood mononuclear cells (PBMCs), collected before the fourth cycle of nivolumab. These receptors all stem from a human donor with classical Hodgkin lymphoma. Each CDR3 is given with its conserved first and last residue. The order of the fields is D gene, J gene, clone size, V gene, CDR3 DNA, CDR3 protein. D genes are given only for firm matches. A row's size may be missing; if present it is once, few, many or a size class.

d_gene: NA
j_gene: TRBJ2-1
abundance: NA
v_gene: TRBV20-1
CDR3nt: TGCAGTGCTAGAGCTAGGGGGGTCCCGTTCTTC
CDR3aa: CSARARGVPFF

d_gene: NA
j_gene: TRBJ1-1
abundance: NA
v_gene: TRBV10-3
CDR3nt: TGTGCCATCAGTGAATCAGGGTCACTCAACACTGAAGCTTTCTTT
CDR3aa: CAISESGSLNTEAFF

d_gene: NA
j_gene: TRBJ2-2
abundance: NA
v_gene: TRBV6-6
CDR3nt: TGTGCCAGCAGACCTGCCAGGGACGGTTCCGGGGAGCTGTTTTTT
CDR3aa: CASRPARDGSGELFF

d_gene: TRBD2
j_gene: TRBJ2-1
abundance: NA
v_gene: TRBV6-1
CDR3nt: TGTGCCAGCAGTGAAGCTCCGGGGGGTAGGATAAAAAATGAGCAGTTCTTC
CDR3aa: CASSEAPGGRIKNEQFF

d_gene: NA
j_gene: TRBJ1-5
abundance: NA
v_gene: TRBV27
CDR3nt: TGTGCCAGCAGCCGCGTCCCTGACAGACACAATCAGCCCCAGCATTTT
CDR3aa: CASSRVPDRHNQPQHF

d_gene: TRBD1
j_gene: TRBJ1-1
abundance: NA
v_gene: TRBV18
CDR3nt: TGTGCCAGCTCACCGAGAGACAGGGTAGCTTTCTTT
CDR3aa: CASSPRDRVAFF

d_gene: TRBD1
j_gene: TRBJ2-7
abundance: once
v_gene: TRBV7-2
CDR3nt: TGTGCCAGCAGATCGGGACAGGGTTACGGAGAGCAGTACTTC
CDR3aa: CASRSGQGYGEQYF

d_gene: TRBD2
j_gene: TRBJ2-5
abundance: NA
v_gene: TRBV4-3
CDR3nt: TGCGCCAGCAGCCCCACCGGGACTAGCCGGATGGGGGAGACCCAGTACTTC
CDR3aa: CASSPTGTSRMGETQYF

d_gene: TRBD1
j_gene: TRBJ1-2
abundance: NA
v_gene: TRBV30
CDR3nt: TGTGCCTGGAGTGACGACAGGGTGGGCGGCTACACCTTC
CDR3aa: CAWSDDRVGGYTF

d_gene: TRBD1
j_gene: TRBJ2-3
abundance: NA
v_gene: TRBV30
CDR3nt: TGTGCCTGGGATTATACGACAGGGGGGTCCACAGATACGCAGTATTTT
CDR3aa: CAWDYTTGGSTDTQYF

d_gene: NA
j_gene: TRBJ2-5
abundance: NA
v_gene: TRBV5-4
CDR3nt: TGTGCCAGCAGCCCGGCCGGGACGAACCAAGAGACCCAGTACTTC
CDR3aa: CASSPAGTNQETQYF

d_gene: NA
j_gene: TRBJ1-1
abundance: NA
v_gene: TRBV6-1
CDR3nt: TGTGCCAGCAGTTACGGAGGGGAAGCTTTCTTT
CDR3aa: CASSYGGEAFF

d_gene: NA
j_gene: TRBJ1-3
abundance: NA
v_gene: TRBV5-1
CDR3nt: TGCGCCAGCAGGTTGTTGGCGACTCCGGGAAACACCATATATTTT
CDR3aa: CASRLLATPGNTIYF

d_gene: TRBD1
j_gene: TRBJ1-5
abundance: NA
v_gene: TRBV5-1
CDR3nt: TGCGCCAGCAGGTTACACAGGGGAGCAATTAGCAATCAGCCCCAGCATTTT
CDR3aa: CASRLHRGAISNQPQHF

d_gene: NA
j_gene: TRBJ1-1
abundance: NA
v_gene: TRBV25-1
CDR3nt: TGTGCCAGCAGTGACCCAGGCACTGAAGCTTTCTTT
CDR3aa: CASSDPGTEAFF

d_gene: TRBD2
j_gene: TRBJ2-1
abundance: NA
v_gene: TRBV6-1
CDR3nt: TGTGCCAGCAGTGGGATTAGCGGGAGTGCCGATGAGCAGTTCTTC
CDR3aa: CASSGISGSADEQFF

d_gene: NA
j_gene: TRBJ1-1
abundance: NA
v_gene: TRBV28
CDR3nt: TGTGCCAGCAAAATAAACACTGAAGCTTTCTTT
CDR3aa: CASKINTEAFF

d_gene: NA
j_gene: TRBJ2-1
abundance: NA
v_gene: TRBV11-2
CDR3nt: TGTGCCAGCAGCTTATCCCCCGGCCATGAGCAGTTCTTC
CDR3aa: CASSLSPGHEQFF

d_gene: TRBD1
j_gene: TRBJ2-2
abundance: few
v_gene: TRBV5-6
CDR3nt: TGTGCCAGCAGCTTGATTGCAGGGGGCAACACCGGGGAGCTGTTTTTT
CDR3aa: CASSLIAGGNTGELFF

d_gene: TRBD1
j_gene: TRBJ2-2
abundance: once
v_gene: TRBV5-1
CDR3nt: TGCGCCAGCAGCTGGGGACAGGGTCCCACCGGGGAGCTGTTTTTT
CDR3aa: CASSWGQGPTGELFF

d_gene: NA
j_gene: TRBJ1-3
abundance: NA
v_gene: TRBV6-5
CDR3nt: TGTGCCAGCAGTTACTTCAGCGACCTCTCTGGAAACACCATATATTTT
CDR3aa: CASSYFSDLSGNTIYF

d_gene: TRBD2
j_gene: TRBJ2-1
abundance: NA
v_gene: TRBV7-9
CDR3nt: TGTGCCAGCAGCTTAGAGCTGGGAGGCAGCGGGAGGTCCTACAATGAGCAGTTCTTC
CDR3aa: CASSLELGGSGRSYNEQFF

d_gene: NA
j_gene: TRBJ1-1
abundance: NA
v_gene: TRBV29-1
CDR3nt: TGCAGCGTCCAAGGGCAGGGTAACACTGAAGCTTTCTTT
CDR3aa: CSVQGQGNTEAFF

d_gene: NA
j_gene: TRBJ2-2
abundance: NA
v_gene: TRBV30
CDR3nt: TGTGCCTGGACCCTGGGGGGAACCGGGGAGCTGTTTTTT
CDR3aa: CAWTLGGTGELFF

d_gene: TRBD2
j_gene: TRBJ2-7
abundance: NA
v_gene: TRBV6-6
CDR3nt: TGTGCCAGCAGTAGTAGCGGGGGGACTTTCGAGCAGTACTTC
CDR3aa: CASSSSGGTFEQYF

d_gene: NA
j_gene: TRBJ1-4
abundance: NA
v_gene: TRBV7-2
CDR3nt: TGTGCCAGCAGCTTTACCTATTACAGGCTAGGAGGTGAAAAACTGTTTTTT
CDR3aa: CASSFTYYRLGGEKLFF

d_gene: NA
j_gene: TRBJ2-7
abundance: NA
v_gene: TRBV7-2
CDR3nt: TGTGCCAGCAGCTTAGGGACTACCCGCGAGCAGTACTTC
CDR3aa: CASSLGTTREQYF

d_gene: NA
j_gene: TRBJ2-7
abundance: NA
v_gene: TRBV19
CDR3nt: TGTGCCAGTAGTATGGCCGGGAACTACGAGCAGTACTTC
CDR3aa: CASSMAGNYEQYF

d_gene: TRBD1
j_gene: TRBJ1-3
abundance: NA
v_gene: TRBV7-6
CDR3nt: TGTGCCAGCAGCTTAGTAGGACAGGGGAGAACTGGAAACACCATATATTTT
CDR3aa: CASSLVGQGRTGNTIYF